The 18 T cell receptor beta chains below all came from one sample that was sequenced in a study of T-cell memory formation after mild COVID-19. Using its own MiXCR run on the 5' RACE reads, TCRdb lists one record per CDR3 protein. The table lists almost 350,000 distinct CDR3 sequences, 20% to 25% of them singletons, with around 23% in the top ten. Input material: PBMCs or a T cell subset sorted from them (not recorded which). Receptor source: a man younger than 35 who had mild COVID-19 (a few samples of this study predate the infection). Cell type and time point are not known.

This clonotype was recorded a few times. The chain links TRBV7-9 to TRBJ1-1; perhaps TRBD1 as D (6 bases). The length of the CDR3 is 15 residues. CDR1 and CDR2 from the germline V gene are SEHNR and FQNEAQ (reference sequence). Trimming took 6 bases from V and 4 from J, leaving 18 bases between them. CDR3 DNA sequence: TGTGCCAGCAGACCGACCCTCCTGGGGGCCACTGAAGCTTTCTTT. It yields the protein CASRPTLLGATEAFF.

This clonotype was counted between two and nine times. This sequence joins TRBV12-3 or TRBV12-4 and TRBJ2-2; 8 bases fit TRBD1. J was trimmed by 3 bases and V by 4 bases; bases with no gene match: 7. CDR3 size: 16 residues. The CDR3 nucleotides read TGTGCCAGCAGTTCAGGACAGGGTGTGCACACCGGGGAGCTGTTTTTT. It encodes CASSSGQGVHTGELFF.

Only a few counts were recorded for this clonotype. This chain connects TRBV2 to TRBJ1-4; D is possibly TRBD1 (5 bases). Per germline, CDR1 SNHLY and CDR2 FYNNEI. The CDR3 runs 16 residues. The germline V and J ends were trimmed by 6 bases and 6 bases, with 20 bases remaining between them. CDR3 coding DNA: TGTGCCAGCAGGGGGGGTGAGCGCATCGGTGATGAAAAACTGTTTTTT. Protein sequence: CASRGGERIGDEKLFF.

This clonotype appeared many times. The gene calls are TRBV28 and TRBJ2-2; D unresolved. The CDR3 loop spans 15 amino acids. CDR1 and CDR2 from the germline V gene are MDHEN and SYDVKM. V was trimmed by 8 bases and J by 1 base, leaving 14 bases between them. The DNA for the CDR3 is TGTGCCAGCGCCAGGATCCGGGTGAACACCGGGGAGCTGTTTTTT. It translates to CASARIRVNTGELFF.

This chain's CDR3 is CASSLTSESYEQYV. CDR3 coding DNA: TGTGCCAGCAGCCTCACTAGCGAGTCCTACGAGCAGTACGTC. The chain links TRBV4-2 to TRBJ2-7; 7 bases fit TRBD2. The CDR3 covers 14 residues. The trim removed 4 bases at V and 1 base at J, leaving 4 bases unmatched. The germline CDR1 and CDR2 sequences are LGHNA and YNFKEQ.

This clonotype is a singleton in its sample. A read error may produce the germline difference seen at one junction end. The chain couples TRBV7-2 to TRBJ2-5, with 7 bases aligning to TRBD2. The V gene's germline CDR1 is SGHTA and CDR2 FQGNSA. The CDR3 contains 15 residues. CDR3 region: CASSKAGDFSETKYF. In DNA form, the CDR3 reads TGTGCCAGCAGCAAGGCGGGGGATTTCTCAGAGACCAAGTACTTC.

The genes are TRBV18 and TRBJ2-1, with 7 bases identical to TRBD1. V lost 3 bases to trimming and J lost 8 bases; unmatched junction nucleotides: 1. Germline CDR1 and CDR2: KGHSH and LQKENI. The CDR3 spans 12 residues. Here the CDR3 reads CASSPQGDEQFF. In DNA, the CDR3 is TGTGCCAGCTCACCCCAGGGGGATGAGCAGTTCTTC.

This chain connects TRBV7-2 to TRBJ2-5, with D possibly matching TRBD1 (5 bases). The V gene lost 4 bases and the J gene lost 2 bases, with 11 bases spanning the gap. Germline V lookup: CDR1 SGHTA, CDR2 FQGNSA. This CDR3 is built from 14 residues. Written as DNA, the CDR3 is TGTGCCAGCAGCTCCTCTGGGGCACAAGAGACCCAGTACTTC. This sequence encodes CASSSSGAQETQYF.

The V gene is TRBV24-1, the J gene TRBJ2-2; D gene unclear. The V gene lost 0 bases and the J gene lost 2 bases, with 9 bases spanning the gap. The germline CDR1 and CDR2 sequences are KGHDR and SFDVKD. The CDR3 is 16 amino acids. The CDR3 DNA sequence: TGTGCCACCAGTGATTTGGGCGGACCCAACACCGGGGAGCTGTTTTTT. Protein product: CATSDLGGPNTGELFF.

This clonotype was recorded once. The CDR3 protein is CASRPSRFTEAFF. CDR3 DNA sequence: TGTGCCAGCAGACCCTCGCGTTTCACCGAAGCTTTCTTT. This chain joins TRBV7-6 and TRBJ1-1; D not resolved. This CDR3 contains 13 residues. V lost 6 bases to trimming and J lost 8 bases, with 16 bases between them. Germline V CDR1 and CDR2: SGHVS, FNYEAQ.

This clonotype was counted between two and nine times. The gene calls are TRBV4-3 and TRBJ2-2; 9 bases are a match to TRBD1. With V trimmed by 4 bases and J by 7 bases, 10 bases remained unmatched. This CDR3 has 16 amino acids. Germline values: CDR1 LGHNA, CDR2 YSLEER. CDR3 sequence reads: CASSPYPQGASGELFF. The CDR3 DNA reads TGCGCCAGCAGCCCCTATCCACAGGGGGCGAGCGGGGAGCTGTTTTTT.

This clonotype occurred a few times. J is TRBJ1-4 and V is TRBV20-1; tentative D call: TRBD1 (5 bases). Deletions cut 0 bases from V and 10 bases from J, with 21 bases between. The CDR3 has 16 amino acids. Germline lookup yields CDR1 DFQATT and CDR2 SNEGSKA (reference sequence). In DNA form, the CDR3 reads TGCAGTGCTAGAGAGAGGGCCGGGGACGAGGCGGGAAAACTGTTTTTT. Translation gives CSARERAGDEAGKLFF.

The chain links TRBV5-6 to TRBJ2-7, with 7 bases aligning to TRBD1. Germline V CDR1 and CDR2: SGHDT, YYEEEE. The length of the CDR3 is 14 residues. V was pared by 2 bases and J by 5 bases, with 7 bases of the junction left unmatched. The CDR3 DNA reads as TGTGCCAGCAGCTTCCAGGACAGGTTCAACGAGCAGTACTTC. Translating it yields CASSFQDRFNEQYF.

This clonotype was picked up a small number of times. The CDR3 spells CASSLTLRTEAFF. DNA for the CDR3: TGTGCCAGCAGTCTGACTTTGAGGACTGAAGCTTTCTTT. The chain has TRBV12-3 or TRBV12-4 and TRBJ1-1; D gene unclear. V lost 5 bases to trimming and J lost 5 bases, with 12 bases between them. The CDR3 loop spans 13 amino acids.

This clonotype has a count of ten or more. The gene calls are TRBV20-1 and TRBJ2-7; 9 bases agree with TRBD1. The V and J ends lost 3 bases and 8 bases, in that order; junction bases with no gene match: 5. The CDR3 runs 12 residues. The germline V gene has CDR1 DFQATT and CDR2 SNEGSKA (reference sequence). As DNA, the CDR3 is TGCAGTGCTAGGGGGACAGGGTTGCAGCAGTACTTC. Its protein product is CSARGTGLQQYF.

This clonotype was observed a handful of times. This sequence joins TRBV28 and TRBJ2-3, with D possibly being TRBD2 (5 bases). Trimming stripped 3 bases from V and 4 bases from J, with 11 bases between. Germline V gene data show CDR1 as MDHEN and CDR2 as SYDVKM. The CDR3 consists of 14 residues. The CDR3 region is CASSLRDQADTQYF. The CDR3 nucleotides read TGTGCCAGCAGTTTGAGGGATCAGGCAGATACGCAGTATTTT.

V usage is TRBV4-1 and J usage is TRBJ2-7; tentative D call: TRBD2 (5 bases). CDR3 length equals 17 residues. CDR1 is MGHRA and CDR2 is YSYEKL in the germline V gene. V lost 1 base, J lost 0 bases, and 16 bases lay in between. CDR3 residues: CASSQAPRVLSSYEQYF. As DNA, the CDR3 is TGCGCCAGCAGCCAAGCCCCGAGGGTTTTGAGCTCCTACGAGCAGTACTTC.

A note on this clonotype: This clone may be a read error of a much larger clone one base away. CDR3 loop: CASSSREGRTYIGELFF. The CDR3 nucleotides are TGTGCCAGCAGCTCCCGTGAAGGGCGGACGTACATCGGGGAGCTGTTTTTT. The rearrangement links TRBV7-2 to TRBJ2-2, with unresolved D. CDR1 is SGHTA, CDR2 FQGNSA, per germline. The V end lost 4 bases, the J end lost 7 bases, and 22 bases lay between the germline ends. The CDR3 is 17 residues long.